The 24 T cell receptor beta chains listed next were all sequenced from one sample in a study of T cells after somatic rescue of genetic block. Assay: immunoSEQ multiplex PCR; the TCRdb copy retains only in-frame clones and omits some. The sample has over 95,000 clones, about 93% seen once. The sequenced material came from peripheral blood mononuclear cells (PBMCs). The receptor set was obtained from a young woman.

The chain recombines TRBV11-2 with TRBJ2-7; either TRBD1 or TRBD2 may supply D (7 bases each). V was shortened by 5 bases and J by 4 bases, with 21 bases between the two germline ends. Germline V gene lookup returns CDR1 SGHAT and CDR2 FQNNGV. The CDR3 totals 16 residues. Here the CDR3 reads CASSESDRRGGYEQYF. The CDR3, as DNA: TGTGCCAGCAGCGAATCGGACAGGCGGGGAGGGTACGAGCAGTACTTC.

The genes are TRBV5-4 and TRBJ1-2; no firm D call. The CDR3 runs 11 residues. The V end lost 7 bases, the J end lost 2 bases, and 6 bases lay between the germline ends. Germline V lookup: CDR1 SGHNT, CDR2 YYREEE (reference sequence). DNA for the CDR3: TGTGCCAGCGTGGAAAACTATGGCTACACCTTC. This encodes CASVENYGYTF.

This chain links TRBV4-3 with TRBJ2-4; 7 bases agree with TRBD2. Trimming at V came to 4 bases and at J to 0 bases, leaving 9 bases not matched to a gene. The CDR3 has 17 amino acids. The germline gives CDR1 LGHNA, CDR2 YSLEER. The CDR3 region is CASSLGGNALAKNIQYF. DNA for the CDR3: TGCGCCAGCAGCCTGGGAGGGAATGCGTTAGCCAAAAACATTCAGTACTTC.

The chain links TRBV5-6 to TRBJ2-3; 9 bases match TRBD2. CDR3 length: 17 amino acids. The trim removed 1 base at V and 2 bases at J, leaving 8 bases unmatched. Germline assignment: CDR1 SGHDT and CDR2 YYEEEE. DNA for the CDR3: TGTGCCAGCAGCTTGTGGAGCGGGGGGCGGGACACAGATACGCAGTATTTT. Amino acid sequence: CASSLWSGGRDTDTQYF.

In DNA, the CDR3 is TGCGCCAGCAGCCCCAGGGAGGGGTACAATTCACCCCTCCACTTT. Protein: CASSPREGYNSPLHF. The rearrangement joins TRBV4-3 to TRBJ1-6; weak D call: TRBD1 (5 bases). V was cut by 4 bases and J by 7 bases, with 14 bases left in between. The CDR3 has 15 residues. Germline-derived CDR1 and CDR2 are LGHNA and YSLEER.

V and J are TRBV10-1 and TRBJ2-3; 10 bases align to TRBD2. CDR3 length: 16 residues. The V and J ends lost 6 bases and 6 bases, in that order; junction bases with no gene match: 12. Looked up from germline, CDR1 is WNHNN and CDR2 is SYGVQD (reference sequence). The CDR3 loop reads CASRLAGAFKGDTQYF. Written as DNA, the CDR3 is TGCGCCAGCAGGCTAGCGGGGGCGTTTAAAGGTGATACGCAGTATTTT.

V and J are TRBV9 and TRBJ2-3; 8 bases fit TRBD2. Trimming at V came to 4 bases and at J to 5 bases, leaving 12 bases not matched to a gene. Germline loops: CDR1 SGDLS, CDR2 YYNGEE. The CDR3 is made up of 16 amino acids. This CDR3 is CASSPPRGGLRDTQYF. The CDR3 coding sequence is TGTGCCAGCAGCCCCCCCCGGGGGGGCCTGCGAGATACGCAGTATTTT.

The chain links TRBV6-1 to TRBJ1-1; D gene uncertain. V was pared by 1 base and J by 6 bases, with 9 bases between. The CDR3 is 13 amino acids. The germline CDR1 and CDR2 sequences are MNHNS and SASEGT. The DNA for the CDR3 is TGTGCCAGCAGTGAAGGGCCTCTGGCTGAAGCTTTCTTT. It yields the protein CASSEGPLAEAFF.

The genes are TRBV7-9 and TRBJ1-1, with D tentatively TRBD1 (6 bases). V lost 5 bases and J 11 bases, leaving 15 bases between the germline ends. This CDR3 comprises 12 residues. CDR1 is SEHNR and CDR2 is FQNEAQ in the germline V gene (reference sequence). The CDR3 DNA follows: TGTGCCAGCAGCCTCACAGGGATTGGGGCTTTCTTT. As protein: CASSLTGIGAFF.

CDR3 in DNA: TGTGCCAGCAGCCAAGATTCGGTCCGACTAGCGAGGTACGAGCAGTACTTC. Protein: CASSQDSVRLARYEQYF. The chain employs TRBV4-2 and TRBJ2-7; 8 bases map to TRBD2. The CDR3 is 17 amino acids. Germline values: CDR1 LGHNA, CDR2 YNFKEQ. The junction had 11 bases not matched to a gene; V was cut back by 0 bases and J by 4 bases.

The V gene is TRBV5-1, the J gene TRBJ2-5; 10 bases are shared with TRBD2. From germline, CDR1 is SGHRS and CDR2 YFSETQ. The CDR3 spans 14 residues. With V trimmed by 8 bases and J by 3 bases, 7 bases remained unmatched. CDR3 sequence: CASQPLAGEETQYF. The CDR3 DNA follows: TGCGCCAGTCAACCTCTAGCGGGGGAAGAGACCCAGTACTTC.

This CDR3 reads CSGADGEEADTQYF. The CDR3 DNA is TGCAGCGGGGCGGACGGGGAGGAGGCAGATACGCAGTATTTT. The chain is built from TRBV29-1 and TRBJ2-3, with D possibly matching TRBD2 (6 bases). The CDR3 runs 14 residues. With 7 bases removed from V and 4 bases from J, the gap between germline ends came to 18 bases. Germline CDR1 and CDR2: SQVTM and ANQGSEA.

The J gene is TRBJ1-6, the V gene TRBV9; D ambiguous. With 0 bases removed from V and 7 bases from J, the gap between germline ends came to 2 bases. The germline gives CDR1 SGDLS, CDR2 YYNGEE. The CDR3 sequence is 12 residues long. The CDR3: CASSVENSPLHF. The CDR3 bases are TGTGCCAGCAGCGTAGAAAATTCACCCCTCCACTTT. The full variable domain, rest sourced from reference TRBV9 and TRBJ1-6, is DSGVTQTPKHLITATGQRVTLRCSPRSGDLSVYWYQQSLDQGLQFLIQYYNGEERAKGNILERFSAQQFPDLHSELNLSSLELGDSALYFCASSVENSPLHFGNGTRLTVT.

V and J are TRBV6-4 and TRBJ1-5; D is uncertain. Looked up from germline, CDR1 is MRHNA and CDR2 is SNTAGT. Trimming took 6 bases from V and 2 from J, leaving 8 bases between them. The CDR3 is 13 amino acids. DNA for the CDR3: TGTGCCAGCAGCCCTTCAGGCAATCAGCCCCAGCATTTT. The encoded protein is CASSPSGNQPQHF.

This clone was seen only once. The V gene is TRBV7-6, the J gene TRBJ1-5; D may be TRBD1 (5 bases). Germline CDR1 is SGHVS and CDR2 is FNYEAQ. The CDR3 loop spans 13 amino acids. The ends were cut back, 5 bases at V and 4 bases at J, with 9 bases in the middle. This CDR3 is CASSRDFNQPQHF. The CDR3 nucleotides are TGTGCCAGCAGCCGGGACTTTAATCAGCCCCAGCATTTT. The complete variable domain, with remaining parts taken from reference TRBV7-6 and TRBJ1-5, reads GAGVSQSPRYKVTKRGQDVALRCDPISGHVSLYWYRQALGQGPEFLTYFNYEAQQDKSGLPNDRFSAERPEGSISTLTIQRTEQRDSAMYRCASSRDFNQPQHFGDGTRLSIL.

A single count supports this clone. This chain connects TRBV30 to TRBJ2-5, with 7 positions matching TRBD1. Germline V gene sequence: CDR1 GTSNPN, CDR2 SVGIG (reference sequence). The CDR3 is 12 residues long. Trimming took 7 bases from V and 2 from J; bases not matched to a gene: 4. The CDR3: CASRGQQETQYF. The CDR3 coding sequence is TGTGCCTCAAGGGGACAGCAAGAGACCCAGTACTTC.

Only one count was recorded for this clone. The chain joins TRBV5-1 to TRBJ2-6; D is unresolved. The CDR3 has 16 amino acids. V lost 5 bases and J 0 bases, leaving 12 bases between the germline ends. Germline V gene data show CDR1 as SGHRS and CDR2 as YFSETQ. As DNA, the CDR3 is TGCGCCAGCAGACCCCTACTGGGCTCTGGGGCCAACGTCCTGACTTTC. Encoded protein: CASRPLLGSGANVLTF.

The V call is TRBV7-9, the J call TRBJ2-7, with 10 bases identical to TRBD1. This CDR3 spans 14 amino acids. The germline CDR1 and CDR2 sequences are SEHNR and FQNEAQ (reference sequence). The V gene end was trimmed by 6 bases and the J gene end by 1 base; junction bases not matched to a gene: 3. The CDR3 nucleotides are TGTGCCAGCAGTCGGACAGGGGGATCCTACGAGCAGTACTTC. This sequence encodes CASSRTGGSYEQYF. The whole variable domain, filled in from reference TRBV7-9 and TRBJ2-7, reads DTGVSQNPRHKITKRGQNVTFRCDPISEHNRLYWYRQTLGQGPEFLTYFQNEAQLEKSRLLSDRFSAERPKGSFSTLEIQRTEQGDSAMYLCASSRTGGSYEQYFGPGTRLTVT.

The J gene is TRBJ2-5, the V gene TRBV2; D uncertain. CDR1 SNHLY and CDR2 FYNNEI come from the germline V gene. There are 11 residues in the CDR3. Trimming shortened V by 4 bases and J by 3 bases, and 3 bases separated the two germline ends. Here the CDR3 DNA reads TGTGCCAGCAGTGTGAAAGAGACCCAGTACTTC. This sequence encodes CASSVKETQYF.

V and J are TRBV19 and TRBJ1-5; 9 bases line up with TRBD1. The CDR3 has 15 residues. In germline, CDR1 is LNHDA, CDR2 SQIVND (reference sequence). Trimming at V came to 6 bases and at J to 6 bases, leaving 9 bases not matched to a gene. CDR3 sequence (DNA): TGTGCCAGTAGCACCACAGGGGGCGCTGGTCAGCCCCAGCATTTT. It specifies CASSTTGGAGQPQHF.

The V call is TRBV28, the J call TRBJ1-4; 10 positions match TRBD1. This CDR3 region has 17 residues. Germline CDR1 is MDHEN and CDR2 is SYDVKM. Trimming removed 4 bases from V and 3 bases from J; junction bases left unmatched: 8. CDR3 bases: TGTGCCAGCAGTTCCCGGACAGGGGGGAAGGCTAATGAAAAACTGTTTTTT. Its protein product is CASSSRTGGKANEKLFF.

The chain links TRBV28 to TRBJ2-3; the D gene is possibly TRBD2 (7 bases). Germline values: CDR1 MDHEN, CDR2 SYDVKM. V lost 6 bases and J lost 3, with 19 bases in between. This CDR3 has 16 residues. CDR3 residues: CASSPGGGGGTDTQYF. CDR3 in DNA: TGTGCCAGCAGCCCAGGAGGGGGGGGTGGGACAGATACGCAGTATTTT.

The chain couples TRBV7-9 to TRBJ1-4; no firm D call. The CDR3 loop spans 13 amino acids. The V end was cut by 0 bases, the J end by 8 bases, with 7 bases between. Germline V gene lookup returns CDR1 SEHNR and CDR2 FQNEAQ (reference sequence). The CDR3 DNA follows: TGTGCCAGCAGCTTAGCGGACGAAGAAAAACTGTTTTTT. This encodes CASSLADEEKLFF.

This chain joins TRBV7-9 and TRBJ1-6, with D perhaps TRBD1 (6 bases). This CDR3 has 14 amino acids. V was shortened by 5 bases and J by 10 bases, with 15 bases between the two germline ends. Germline values: CDR1 SEHNR, CDR2 FQNEAQ (reference sequence). As DNA, the CDR3 is TGTGCCAGCAGCCGAACAGGGATTAAATCACCCCTCCACTTT. Encoded protein: CASSRTGIKSPLHF.